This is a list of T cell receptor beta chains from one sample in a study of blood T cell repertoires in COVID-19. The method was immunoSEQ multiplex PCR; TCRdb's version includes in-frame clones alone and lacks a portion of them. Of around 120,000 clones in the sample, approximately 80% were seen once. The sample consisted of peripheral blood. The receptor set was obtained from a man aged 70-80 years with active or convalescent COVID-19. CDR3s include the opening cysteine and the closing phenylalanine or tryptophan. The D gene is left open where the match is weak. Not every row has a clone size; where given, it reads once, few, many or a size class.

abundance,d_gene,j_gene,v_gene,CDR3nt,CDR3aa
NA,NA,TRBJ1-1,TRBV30,TGTGCCTGGAGGAGGTCTCAGAACACTGAAGCTTTCTTT,CAWRRSQNTEAFF
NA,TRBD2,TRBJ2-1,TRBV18,TGTGCCAGCTCACCACTAGCGGGACCGGGTAATGAGCAGTTCTTC,CASSPLAGPGNEQFF
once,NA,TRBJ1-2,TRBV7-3,TGTGCCAGCAGCTTAATACAGGGCTATGGCTACACCTTC,CASSLIQGYGYTF
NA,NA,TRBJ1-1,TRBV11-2,TGTGCCAGCAGCTTACGAGTGGAGCGCGCTGAAGCTTTCTTT,CASSLRVERAEAFF
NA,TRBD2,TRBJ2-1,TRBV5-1,TGCGCCAGCAGCTTGTTTCCGGGGAATTCTGGACTAGCCTACAATGAGCAGTTCTTC,CASSLFPGNSGLAYNEQFF
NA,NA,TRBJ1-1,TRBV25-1,TGTGCCAGCAGGAGAGACACTGAAGCTTTCTTT,CASRRDTEAFF
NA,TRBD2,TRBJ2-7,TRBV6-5,TGTGCCAGCAGTTTGGGGCCTAGCGGCGACGAGCAGTACTTC,CASSLGPSGDEQYF
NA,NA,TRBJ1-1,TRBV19,TGTGCCAGTCGGTACACAGGGTGGTCTGAAGCTTTCTTT,CASRYTGWSEAFF
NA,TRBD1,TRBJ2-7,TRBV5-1,TGCGCCAGCACCGCCCTGGGACAGTATGTATCCGAGCAGTACTTC,CASTALGQYVSEQYF
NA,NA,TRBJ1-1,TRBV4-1,TGCGCCAGCAGCCACGATAAGTCCAGGGCCGGCGGTGAAGCTTTCTTT,CASSHDKSRAGGEAFF
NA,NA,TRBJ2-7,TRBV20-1,TGCAGTGCTAGTCCCAGCTACGAGCAGTACTTC,CSASPSYEQYF
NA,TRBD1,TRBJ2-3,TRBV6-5,TGTGCCAGCAGGGCTCCGGGACAGGGGGCAGATACGCAGTATTTT,CASRAPGQGADTQYF
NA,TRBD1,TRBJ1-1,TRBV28,TGTGCCAGCAGTAAGGGACAGCTTAACACTGAAGCTTTCTTT,CASSKGQLNTEAFF
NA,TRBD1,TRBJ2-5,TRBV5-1,TGCGCCAGCAGCTCGGGACAGGCGGAGGGTGAGACCCAGTACTTC,CASSSGQAEGETQYF
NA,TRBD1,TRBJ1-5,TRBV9,TGTGCCAGCAGCGGAGGGACAGGATATAATCAGCCCCAGCATTTT,CASSGGTGYNQPQHF
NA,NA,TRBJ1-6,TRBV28,TGTGCCAGCAGTTTGGAGGGCCAACCCCTCCACTTT,CASSLEGQPLHF
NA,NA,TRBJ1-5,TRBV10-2,TGCGCCAGCAGTGAGCTCCATCAGCCCCAGCATTTT,CASSELHQPQHF
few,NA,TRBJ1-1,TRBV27,TGTGCCAGCAGTAACAGGGCTCGAGCCTCTGAAGCTTTCTTT,CASSNRARASEAFF
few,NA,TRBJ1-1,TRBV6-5,TGTGCCAGCAGTTATTCTCTCAACACTGAAGCTTTCTTT,CASSYSLNTEAFF
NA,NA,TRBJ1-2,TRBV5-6,TGTGCCAGCAGCTCCAGACAGGATTTGGGTGGCTACACCTTC,CASSSRQDLGGYTF
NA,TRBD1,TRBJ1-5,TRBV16,TGTGCCAGCAGCCAACAGGGACAGGGGGAGCAGCCCCAGCATTTT,CASSQQGQGEQPQHF
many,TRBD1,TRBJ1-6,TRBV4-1,TGCGCCAGCAGCCAAGCGCGACAGGGGAATTCACCCCTCCACTTT,CASSQARQGNSPLHF
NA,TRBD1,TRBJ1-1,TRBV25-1,TGTGCCAGCAGTTCCCGAGGGGGCGGTAACACTGAAGCTTTCTTT,CASSSRGGGNTEAFF
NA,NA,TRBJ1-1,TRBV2,TGTGCCAGCAGTGGACAGGTATTTGAAGCTTTCTTT,CASSGQVFEAFF
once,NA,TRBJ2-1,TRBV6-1,TGTGCCAGCAGTGAACTAGCCGTATACAATGAGCAGTTCTTC,CASSELAVYNEQFF
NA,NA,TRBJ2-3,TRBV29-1,TGCAGCTCCCTCCTTACAGATACGCAGTATTTT,CSSLLTDTQYF
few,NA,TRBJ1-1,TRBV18,TGTGCCAGCTCACTATCGACAGCTACGAACACTGAAGCTTTCTTT,CASSLSTATNTEAFF